This T cell receptor beta chain was sequenced for a study of identical twins. Study-level findings and limits: A lower insertion count was a feature of abundant cord blood beta clonotypes, with no such feature in memory repertoires.

This clonotype has only a few counts. Its target is not known. TCRdb recomputed calls from the 5' RACE reads with MiXCR, one row per CDR3 protein. The table lists approximately 600,000 distinct CDR3 sequences, less than 9% of them singletons. CDR3 length: 18 residues. The V gene's germline CDR1 is LNHDA and CDR2 SQIVND (reference sequence). Trimming left V 5 bases short and J 3 bases short, with 26 bases between. These same data were also listed under a study on yellow fever vaccine responses in identical twins. As that report states: A vaccine T cell response that seemed partly convergent and partly personalized was reported in twins.

The rearrangement links TRBV19 to TRBJ2-7; no definite D call. The sample taken for sequencing was PBMCs. The source of this sequence is a woman under 30 in good health. CDR3 loop: CASSPPGGGLPGYYEQYF. The CDR3 nucleotides read TGTGCCAGTAGTCCCCCCGGCGGCGGCTTACCCGGATACTACGAGCAGTACTTC.